The text below deals with one T cell receptor beta chain. The data derive from a study of shared clonotypes between healthy human individuals. Repertoires were generated with immunoSEQ multiplex PCR, while TCRdb's copy carries only in-frame clones and drops some. The data contain 2 million to 2.5 million clones, 85% to 95% of them singletons. CDR1 is MGHRA and CDR2 is YSYEKL in the germline V gene. V dropped 1 base and J dropped 4 bases, with 7 bases sitting between them. The CDR3 covers 13 residues. The receptor comes from a man between 18 and 29 years old in good health. Some clones in this sample may be carry-over from other donors' samples. The V and J genes are TRBV4-1 and TRBJ2-5; D unclear. The sample was naive CD4+ T cells from PBMCs. The sample's subset: CD45RA+ positively selected. CDR3 bases: TGCGCCAGCAGCCAAGGCATGATAGAGACCCAGTACTTC. Translated: CASSQGMIETQYF.